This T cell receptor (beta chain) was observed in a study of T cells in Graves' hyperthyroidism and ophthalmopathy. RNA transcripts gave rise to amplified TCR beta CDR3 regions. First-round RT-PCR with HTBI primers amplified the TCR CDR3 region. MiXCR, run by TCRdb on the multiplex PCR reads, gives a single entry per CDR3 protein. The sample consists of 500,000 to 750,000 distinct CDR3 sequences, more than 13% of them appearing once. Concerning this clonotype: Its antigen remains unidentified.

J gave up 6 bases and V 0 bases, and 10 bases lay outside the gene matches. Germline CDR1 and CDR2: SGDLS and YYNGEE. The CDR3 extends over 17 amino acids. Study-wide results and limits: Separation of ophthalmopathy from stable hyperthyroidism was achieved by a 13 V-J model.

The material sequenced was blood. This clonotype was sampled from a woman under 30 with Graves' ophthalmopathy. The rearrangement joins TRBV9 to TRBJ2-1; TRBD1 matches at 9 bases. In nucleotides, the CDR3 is TGTGCCAGCAGCGTAGGAAATGTGGGGACAGGGTCCAATGAGCAGTTCTTC. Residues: CASSVGNVGTGSNEQFF.